One and the same sample provided the 27 T cell receptor beta chains below, sequenced in a study of T cell changes during pregnancy in multiple sclerosis. Clones were read by immunoSEQ multiplex PCR, and TCRdb kept only the in-frame ones, dropping some. The sample lists approximately 69,000 clones; roughly 90% were seen once. The material sequenced was CD4+ T cells from peripheral blood mononuclear cells, taken in the third trimester of pregnancy. The receptors originated from a female donor in good health, enrolled as a control in a pregnancy study.

This chain links TRBV7-6 with TRBJ2-5; D is undetermined. CDR3 size: 12 residues. V lost 5 bases, J lost 5 bases, and 9 bases lay in between. Germline CDR1 SGHVS, CDR2 FNYEAQ. CDR3 sequence: CASSLSLETQYF. Here the CDR3 DNA reads TGTGCCAGCAGCCTTAGTTTGGAGACCCAGTACTTC.

Only one count was recorded for this clone. The chain is built from TRBV30 and TRBJ1-3; D is ambiguous. Germline V lookup: CDR1 GTSNPN, CDR2 SVGIG (reference sequence). Trimming stripped 2 bases from V and 0 bases from J, with 23 bases between. This CDR3 is built from 19 residues. In DNA, the CDR3 is TGTGCCTGGAGTACCGACCCCTCGCCGACGGGGAACTCTGGAAACACCATATATTTT. Translated: CAWSTDPSPTGNSGNTIYF.

V usage is TRBV2 and J usage is TRBJ2-5; 8 bases align to TRBD2. This CDR3 has 13 residues. Germline V gene sequence: CDR1 SNHLY, CDR2 FYNNEI. The trim removed 4 bases at V and 5 bases at J, leaving 3 bases unmatched. Written as DNA, the CDR3 is TGTGCCAGCAGTGGACTAGCGCGCGAGACCCAGTACTTC. This translates into CASSGLARETQYF.

The chain uses TRBV2 and TRBJ1-1; TRBD1 matches 8 bases. Losses at the gene ends were 4 bases for V and 6 bases for J; bases not matched to a gene: 10. From germline, CDR1 is SNHLY and CDR2 FYNNEI. There are 15 residues in the CDR3. This chain's CDR3 is CASSGRTGTTAEAFF. CDR3 coding DNA: TGTGCCAGCAGTGGTCGGACAGGGACGACCGCTGAAGCTTTCTTT.

The J gene is TRBJ1-6, the V gene TRBV29-1; TRBD1 matches 8 bases. Germline CDR1 is SQVTM and CDR2 is ANQGSEA. The CDR3 has 14 amino acids. Trimming cost V 4 bases and J 5 bases; bases outside gene matches: 4. CDR3 amino acids: CSVAGGADNSPLHF. In DNA, the CDR3 is TGCAGCGTTGCAGGGGGCGCGGATAATTCACCCCTCCACTTT.

This chain connects TRBV19 to TRBJ2-7, with TRBD1 matching over 8 bases. The V gene end was trimmed by 6 bases and the J gene end by 5 bases; junction bases not matched to a gene: 9. Per the germline V gene, CDR1 is LNHDA and CDR2 is SQIVND (reference sequence). This CDR3 comprises 14 residues. CDR3: CASSHRGNADEQYF. The CDR3 DNA follows: TGTGCCAGTAGCCACAGGGGGAACGCGGACGAGCAGTACTTC.

The chain carries TRBV5-1 and TRBJ1-1, with TRBD1 as a possible D gene (5 bases). The CDR3 covers 15 residues. Trimming took off 1 base at V and 3 bases at J, with 13 bases between the two ends. Germline lookup yields CDR1 SGHRS and CDR2 YFSETQ. This chain's CDR3 is CASSLQPQGDTEAFF. The CDR3 coding sequence is TGCGCCAGCAGCTTGCAACCTCAGGGTGACACTGAAGCTTTCTTT.

The chain couples TRBV7-9 to TRBJ1-2; the D is unclear. The CDR3 runs 14 residues. V lost 5 bases to trimming and J lost 8 bases, with 18 bases between them. Germline V lookup: CDR1 SEHNR, CDR2 FQNEAQ (reference sequence). The CDR3 sequence: CASSPYPRAGGYTF. The CDR3 DNA reads TGTGCCAGCAGCCCGTACCCGAGGGCCGGGGGCTACACCTTC.

CDR3 region: CASKGPGNTEAFF. The CDR3 nucleotides read TGTGCCAGCAAAGGCCCAGGGAACACTGAAGCTTTCTTT. The chain uses TRBV25-1 and TRBJ1-1; D call uncertain. This CDR3 has 13 amino acids. Germline V lookup: CDR1 MGHDK, CDR2 SYGVNS. Trimming cost V 7 bases and J 1 base, with 10 bases left between them. The whole variable domain, filled in from reference TRBV25-1 and TRBJ1-1, reads EADIYQTPRYLVIGTGKKITLECSQTMGHDKMYWYQQDPGMELHLIHYSYGVNSTEKGDLSSESTVSRIRTEHFPLTLESARPSHTSQYLCASKGPGNTEAFFGQGTRLTVV.

The rearrangement uses TRBV7-9 and TRBJ1-2, with D hard to call. The V end was cut by 1 base, the J end by 13 bases, with 10 bases between. From germline, CDR1 is SEHNR and CDR2 FQNEAQ (reference sequence). This CDR3 spans 11 amino acids. CDR3 region: CASSLGGLGTF. CDR3 DNA sequence: TGTGCCAGCAGCTTAGGCGGCCTAGGCACCTTC.

CDR3 amino acids: CASSYAGTGAYTF. The CDR3 DNA reads TGTGCCAGCAGTTACGCCGGGACAGGGGCCTACACCTTC. The rearrangement links TRBV6-5 to TRBJ1-2; TRBD1 matches 10 bases. This CDR3 is 13 amino acids long. Germline CDR1 MNHEY, CDR2 SVGAGI. Trimming removed 2 bases from V and 10 bases from J; junction bases left unmatched: 4.

The V call is TRBV2, the J call TRBJ2-1; D ambiguous. Germline V gene lookup returns CDR1 SNHLY and CDR2 FYNNEI. Trimming cost V 4 bases and J 0 bases, with 16 bases left between them. This CDR3 contains 17 residues. This CDR3 is CASSGMPTSYSYNEQFF. The CDR3 DNA reads TGTGCCAGCAGTGGGATGCCGACTTCCTACTCCTACAATGAGCAGTTCTTC.

The chain couples TRBV6-6 to TRBJ2-5, with D perhaps matching TRBD1 (6 bases). Germline-derived CDR1 and CDR2 are MNHNY and SVGAGI (reference sequence). The CDR3 contains 15 residues. V lost 2 bases and J 3 bases, leaving 13 bases between the germline ends. The CDR3, as DNA: TGTGCCAGCAGTTACAGTTTGGCAGGGGAAGAGACCCAGTACTTC. This translates into CASSYSLAGEETQYF.

The chain couples TRBV9 to TRBJ2-3; 10 nucleotides line up with TRBD2. V dropped 4 bases and J dropped 6; count of bases not matched to a gene: 11. Per germline, CDR1 SGDLS and CDR2 YYNGEE. This CDR3 is 16 amino acids long. The DNA of the CDR3 is TGTGCCAGCAGCACTTCGAGCGGGGGGGCTTGGGATACGCAGTATTTT. As protein: CASSTSSGGAWDTQYF.

Here the CDR3 reads CASSKEVAGTVQSNQPQHF. The CDR3 nucleotides read TGTGCCAGCAGCAAAGAGGTAGCGGGGACGGTTCAGAGCAATCAGCCCCAGCATTTT. The chain joins TRBV7-8 to TRBJ1-5, with D possibly being TRBD1 (5 bases). The CDR3 runs to 19 residues. V gave up 5 bases and J gave up 1 base, with 24 bases separating them. Germline V lookup: CDR1 SGHVS, CDR2 FQNEAQ.

The gene calls are TRBV11-3 and TRBJ2-2; 8 bases match TRBD2. Looked up from germline, CDR1 is SGHNT and CDR2 is YENEEA. The CDR3 is made up of 15 amino acids. V was pared by 0 bases and J by 5 bases, with 2 bases of the junction left unmatched. CDR3: CASSLEGGGTGELFF. CDR3 nucleotide sequence: TGTGCCAGCAGCTTAGAGGGCGGGGGGACCGGGGAGCTGTTTTTT.

The V and J genes are TRBV7-9 and TRBJ2-1; maybe TRBD2 (6 bases). Trimming pared 1 base from V and 1 base from J, leaving 17 bases between. This CDR3 has 18 amino acids. Germline-derived CDR1 and CDR2 are SEHNR and FQNEAQ (reference sequence). Here the CDR3 reads CASSLVGGKENSYNEQFF. The CDR3 region has the DNA TGTGCCAGCAGCTTAGTTGGGGGGAAAGAAAATTCCTACAATGAGCAGTTCTTC.

This clone showed up just once. The chain couples TRBV11-2 to TRBJ2-1, with a possible D match to TRBD2 (6 bases). Trimming removed 0 bases at V and 7 bases at J, with 13 bases between. CDR3 length equals 15 residues. The germline CDR1 and CDR2 sequences are SGHAT and FQNNGV. CDR3 protein: CASSLDLASVNEQFF. The CDR3, as DNA: TGTGCCAGCAGCTTAGATTTGGCTAGCGTGAATGAGCAGTTCTTC.

This chain joins TRBV9 and TRBJ2-5; a possible D gene is TRBD1 (6 bases). Trimming took off 0 bases at V and 2 bases at J, with 11 bases between the two ends. Germline CDR1 SGDLS, CDR2 YYNGEE. This CDR3 comprises 15 residues. CDR3 protein: CASSVGPQGQETQYF. CDR3 nucleotides: TGTGCCAGCAGCGTAGGACCCCAGGGGCAAGAGACCCAGTACTTC.

J is TRBJ1-1 and V is TRBV5-1, with 8 bases fitting TRBD1. J gave up 3 bases and V 3 bases, and 7 bases lay outside the gene matches. Germline assignment: CDR1 SGHRS and CDR2 YFSETQ. CDR3 length equals 15 residues. CDR3 DNA: TGCGCCAGCAGCTCTAGACAGGGGCGGGACACTGAAGCTTTCTTT. It is translated as CASSSRQGRDTEAFF.

V gene TRBV6-5 combines with J gene TRBJ2-7; D may be TRBD1 (6 bases). The germline gives CDR1 MNHEY, CDR2 SVGAGI. This CDR3 has 13 residues. V gave up 5 bases and J gave up 0 bases, with 8 bases separating them. The CDR3 sequence is CASSQGNSYEQYF. CDR3 bases: TGTGCCAGCAGTCAGGGGAACTCCTACGAGCAGTACTTC.

The chain joins TRBV9 to TRBJ1-1; D remains ambiguous. This CDR3 has 14 residues. V was shortened by 1 base and J by 1 base, with 8 bases between the two germline ends. Looked up from germline, CDR1 is SGDLS and CDR2 is YYNGEE. The CDR3 coding sequence is TGTGCCAGCAGCGTAAAGACAACGAACACTGAAGCTTTCTTT. Amino acids: CASSVKTTNTEAFF.

The J gene is TRBJ2-7, the V gene TRBV15, with TRBD1 matching 7 bases. Germline V gene sequence: CDR1 LNHNV, CDR2 YYDKDF (reference sequence). J was trimmed by 7 bases and V by 5 bases; bases with no gene match: 17. The CDR3 is made up of 16 amino acids. Written as DNA, the CDR3 is TGTGCCACCAGCCCCGAGAGGGTACAGGGGATGGGGGAGCAGTACTTC. Residues: CATSPERVQGMGEQYF.

The genes are TRBV7-2 and TRBJ2-7, with a weak D call TRBD2 (6 bases). Germline CDR1 reads SGHTA; CDR2 reads FQGNSA. V shed 2 bases and J shed 2 bases, with 10 bases lying between them. The CDR3 loop spans 14 amino acids. The CDR3 loop reads CASSLMAGTYEQYF. CDR3 DNA: TGTGCCAGCAGCTTAATGGCGGGGACCTACGAGCAGTACTTC.

The J gene is TRBJ2-1, the V gene TRBV6-4, with D perhaps TRBD1 (6 bases). V was shortened by 0 bases and J by 2 bases, with 11 bases between the two germline ends. Germline V gene sequence: CDR1 MRHNA, CDR2 SNTAGT. This CDR3 region has 16 residues. The CDR3 DNA follows: TGTGCCAGCAGTGACTCCTATGGGGGCCCCTACAATGAGCAGTTCTTC. Translating gives CASSDSYGGPYNEQFF.

The chain recombines TRBV7-6 with TRBJ2-5; 9 nucleotides line up with TRBD1. V gave up 0 bases and J gave up 6 bases; unmatched junction bases: 5. Germline assignment: CDR1 SGHVS and CDR2 FNYEAQ. The CDR3 runs to 15 residues. The CDR3 here is CASSLAEDRGKTQYF. The CDR3 nucleotides read TGTGCCAGCAGCTTAGCGGAGGACAGGGGAAAGACCCAGTACTTC.

CDR3 DNA sequence: TGTGCCAGTAGCATACAGGGGGTTAGAAACACCATATATTTT. Protein product: CASSIQGVRNTIYF. This chain connects TRBV19 to TRBJ1-3; 8 positions agree with TRBD1. Germline V gene data show CDR1 as LNHDA and CDR2 as SQIVND (reference sequence). The CDR3 is 14 residues long. V lost 6 bases, J lost 5 bases, and 6 bases stayed unmatched.